What follows are 30 T cell receptor beta chains derived from one specimen sequenced in a study of blood T cells in healthy people across ages. Then a second PCR, running roughly 7 to 11 cycles, was carried out with a sample-barcoded 5' primer and a J-beta primer mix. TCRdb re-called the 5' RACE reads through MiXCR, storing one row per CDR3 protein. Of approximately 800,000 distinct CDR3 sequences detected, 25% appear once; the ten largest clones hold more than 3%. This same sample was also part of a study on T cells of mothers and their children.

The material sequenced was blood. Receptor source: a boy between 10 and 17 years old in good health.

V usage is TRBV5-1 and J usage is TRBJ2-7; 8 bases line up with TRBD2. The DNA end favors TRBJ2-1, so the J call may be wrong. This CDR3 contains 18 residues. Germline V gene lookup returns CDR1 SGHRS and CDR2 YFSETQ. The DNA for the CDR3 is TGCGCCAGCAGCGGAGGGGGAAAAGCGGGAGCAACCTACAATGAGCAGTTCTTC. As protein: CASSGGGKAGATYNEQFF.

This chain uses TRBV5-1 with TRBJ2-5; D is perhaps TRBD1 or TRBD2 (5 bases each). Trimming left V 4 bases short and J 4 bases short, with 17 bases between. There are 15 residues in the CDR3. Germline assignment: CDR1 SGHRS and CDR2 YFSETQ. Here the CDR3 DNA reads TGCGCCAGCAGCCACGGGGACCCTTTCGGAGAGACCCAGTACTTC. This sequence encodes CASSHGDPFGETQYF.

The CDR3 nucleotides read TGTGCCAGCTCCGGACGGGGGGGCACTGAAGCTTTCTTT. Translation gives CASSGRGGTEAFF. The chain couples TRBV7-2 to TRBJ1-1, with D tentatively TRBD1 (5 bases). Trimming pared 8 bases from V and 4 bases from J, leaving 14 bases between. Germline V CDR1 and CDR2: SGHTA, FQGNSA. This CDR3 region has 13 residues.

This chain joins TRBV20-1 and TRBJ1-1; D not certain. The CDR3 spans 13 residues. CDR1 is DFQATT and CDR2 is SNEGSKA in the germline V gene (reference sequence). Trimming took 5 bases from V and 5 from J, leaving 15 bases between them. In DNA, the CDR3 is TGCAGTGCTCCTGCCGCCGGGTGGACTGAAGCTTTCTTT. This codes for CSAPAAGWTEAFF.

The chain links TRBV9 to TRBJ2-7; 7 bases align to TRBD2. Germline values: CDR1 SGDLS, CDR2 YYNGEE. There are 13 residues in the CDR3. The junction had 5 bases not matched to a gene; V was cut back by 3 bases and J by 5 bases. CDR3 in amino acids: CASSESSGHEQYF. The DNA of the CDR3 is TGTGCCAGCAGCGAATCTAGCGGCCACGAGCAGTACTTC.

This clonotype was picked up a small number of times. This chain joins TRBV6-5 and TRBJ2-7; 9 bases are a match to TRBD1. The J call may be faulty, since TRBJ2-5 better matches the DNA end. Germline V gene data show CDR1 as MNHEY and CDR2 as SVGAGI. The CDR3 runs to 15 residues. CDR3: CASSCVGTGLETQYF. CDR3 nucleotide sequence: TGTGCCAGCAGTTGTGTCGGGACAGGGTTAGAGACCCAGTACTTC.

This clonotype has more than one count but fewer than ten. V usage is TRBV12-3 or TRBV12-4 and J usage is TRBJ2-6; D gene ambiguous. The CDR3 has 16 residues. Trimming left V 6 bases short and J 0 bases short, with 12 bases between. The CDR3 is CASSSVGSSGANVLTF. The CDR3 DNA reads TGTGCCAGCAGCTCCGTGGGCAGCTCTGGGGCCAACGTCCTGACTTTC.

The chain combines TRBV2 with TRBJ2-7; D gene uncertain. CDR3 length: 14 residues. In germline, CDR1 is SNHLY, CDR2 FYNNEI. V gave up 3 bases and J gave up 3 bases, with 12 bases separating them. In DNA, the CDR3 is TGTGCCAGCAGTGACAGTTTAATAAACTACGAGCAGTACTTC. This sequence encodes CASSDSLINYEQYF.

This clonotype has a count of ten or more. A read error may produce the germline difference seen at one junction end. The rearrangement uses TRBV4-3 and TRBJ2-5; the D gene is possibly TRBD2 (5 bases). This CDR3 comprises 14 residues. Germline assignment: CDR1 LGHNA and CDR2 YSLEER. The CDR3 protein is CASSPRLAGETQYF. Here the CDR3 DNA reads TGTGCCAGCTCACCTCGCCTCGCGGGAGAGACCCAGTACTTC.

V is TRBV20-1 and J is TRBJ2-5, with TRBD2 identical over 8 bases. The J call may be mistaken, given a closer DNA end match to TRBJ2-7. In germline, CDR1 is DFQATT, CDR2 SNEGSKA (reference sequence). CDR3 length: 15 amino acids. CDR3 nucleotides: TGCAGTGCTAGAGATACTCAGGGACTAGTCTACGAGCAGTACTTC. Encoded protein: CSARDTQGLVYEQYF.

The chain uses TRBV6-5 and TRBJ1-5; 9 nucleotides agree with TRBD1. CDR1 is MNHEY, CDR2 SVGAGI, per germline. This CDR3 region has 15 residues. The V and J ends lost 2 bases and 5 bases, in that order; junction bases with no gene match: 4. This CDR3 is CASSYRQGDHQPQHF. In nucleotides, the CDR3 is TGTGCCAGCAGTTACCGACAGGGGGACCATCAGCCCCAGCATTTT.

This clonotype showed up just a few times. The chain links TRBV6-2 or TRBV6-3 to TRBJ2-5, with TRBD2 identical over 10 bases. This CDR3 is 15 amino acids long. V lost 5 bases and J lost 4; bases outside the gene matches: 7. CDR1 and CDR2 (germline): MNHEY, SVGEGT. Here the CDR3 DNA reads TGTGCCAGCAGTCCGATTAGCGGGGGGCGAGAGACCCAGTACTTC. It encodes CASSPISGGRETQYF.

This chain joins TRBV20-1 and TRBJ2-3; the D gene could be TRBD1 or TRBD2 (5 bases each). From germline, CDR1 is DFQATT and CDR2 SNEGSKA (reference sequence). V lost 4 bases to trimming and J lost 2 bases, with 19 bases between them. The CDR3 consists of 16 residues. CDR3 sequence: CSATPFGGRITDTQYF. The CDR3 region has the DNA TGCAGTGCTACCCCATTTGGGGGAAGGATCACAGATACGCAGTATTTT.

This clonotype has just a few counts. The chain carries TRBV4-3 and TRBJ2-5; a possible D gene is TRBD2 (6 bases). Gene TRBJ2-1 matches the end of the DNA better, so the J call may be wrong. CDR3 length: 16 amino acids. The germline CDR1 and CDR2 sequences are LGHNA and YSLEER. Written as DNA, the CDR3 is TGCGCCAGCAGCCAAGATCGGGGGTGGGCATACAATGAGCAGTTCTTC. Its protein is CASSQDRGWAYNEQFF.

In this sample, this clonotype turned up a few times. V gene TRBV10-2 combines with J gene TRBJ2-5; unclear D gene. Looked up from germline, CDR1 is WSHSY and CDR2 is SAAADI. V lost 6 bases and J lost 1, with 9 bases in between. The length of the CDR3 is 13 residues. CDR3 region: CASRAPVQETQYF. In DNA, the CDR3 is TGCGCCAGCAGGGCACCGGTCCAAGAGACCCAGTACTTC.

The chain links TRBV4-3 to TRBJ1-2; D might be TRBD1 (5 bases). There are 15 residues in the CDR3. Germline CDR1 and CDR2: LGHNA and YSLEER. Trimming pared 0 bases from V and 6 bases from J, leaving 14 bases between. Here the CDR3 reads CASSQDVGDLDGYTF. CDR3 coding DNA: TGCGCCAGCAGCCAAGATGTAGGGGACTTAGATGGCTACACCTTC.

As for this clonotype: One end of the junction varies from germline; a read error may be responsible. J is TRBJ1-2 and V is TRBV5-6; D unresolved. The germline CDR1 and CDR2 sequences are SGHDT and YYEEEE. CDR3 size: 10 residues. The CDR3 bases are TGTGCCAGCAGCTGGCTTCGGGGAATCTTC. It is translated as CASSWLRGIF. Filled out from reference TRBV5-6 and TRBJ1-2, the complete variable domain reads DAGVTQSPTHLIKTRGQQVTLRCSPKSGHDTVSWYQQALGQGPQFIFQYYEEEERQRGNFPDRFSGHQFPNYSSELNVNALLLGDSALYLCASSWLRGIFGSGTRLTVV.

This clonotype was detected ten times or more. V is TRBV27 and J is TRBJ2-7; 8 bases are a match to TRBD1. There are 14 residues in the CDR3. Germline trimming cut 5 bases from V and 3 bases from J; bases unmatched to any gene: 6. In germline, CDR1 is MNHEY, CDR2 SMNVEV (reference sequence). CDR3 region: CASSPGTGYYEQYF. The CDR3 DNA follows: TGTGCCAGCAGTCCCGGGACAGGCTACTACGAGCAGTACTTC.

The V and J genes are TRBV15 and TRBJ2-1; 7 bases agree with TRBD2. Losses at the gene ends were 2 bases for V and 8 bases for J; bases not matched to a gene: 6. The germline gives CDR1 LNHNV, CDR2 YYDKDF (reference sequence). CDR3 length: 14 residues. Here the CDR3 DNA reads TGTGCCACCAGCAGAAGCGGGATTGCTGATGAGCAGTTCTTC. This gives the protein CATSRSGIADEQFF.

This clonotype was picked up a small number of times. The chain links TRBV20-1 to TRBJ2-5; 7 bases match TRBD2. The J call could be wrong; TRBJ2-7 is a better fit for the DNA end. Germline V gene data show CDR1 as DFQATT and CDR2 as SNEGSKA (reference sequence). There are 15 residues in the CDR3. CDR3 bases: TGCAGTGCTAGGTCTCCTAGCGGCAGCTCCTACGAGCAGTACTTC. This encodes CSARSPSGSSYEQYF.

The CDR3 sequence: CASSLSQGTETQYF. CDR3 in DNA: TGTGCCAGCAGCTTATCACAGGGCACAGAGACCCAGTACTTC. This sequence joins TRBV7-2 and TRBJ2-7, with D tentatively TRBD1 (6 bases). The DNA end is more similar to TRBJ2-5, so the J call may be wrong. The germline V gene encodes CDR1 SGHTA and CDR2 FQGNSA. The CDR3 length is 14 residues.

The chain combines TRBV7-2 with TRBJ2-1; D is possibly TRBD2 (7 bases). Matching the DNA end better, TRBJ2-5 makes the J call doubtful. The CDR3 spans 14 residues. Germline V gene lookup returns CDR1 SGHTA and CDR2 FQGNSA. CDR3 protein: CASSLNAGAETQYF. DNA of the CDR3: TGTGCCAGCAGCCTTAATGCGGGGGCAGAGACCCAGTACTTC.

This clonotype was observed a handful of times. V usage is TRBV7-2 and J usage is TRBJ2-3, with D possibly TRBD1 on 6 matching bases. TRBJ1-5 matches the DNA end more closely, so the J call is doubtful. CDR3 size: 14 residues. CDR1 is SGHTA and CDR2 is FQGNSA in the germline V gene. This chain's CDR3 is CASSLPGGADTQHF. CDR3 sequence (DNA): TGTGCCAGCAGCTTACCCGGGGGGGCAGATACGCAGCATTTT.

The table lists this clonotype with a few counts. The genes are TRBV4-3 and TRBJ2-5; 8 positions agree with TRBD1. Trimming removed 0 bases from V and 5 bases from J; junction bases left unmatched: 5. This CDR3 contains 15 residues. The germline gives CDR1 LGHNA, CDR2 YSLEER. The CDR3 region is CASSQDQGAGETQYF. The CDR3 DNA is TGCGCCAGCAGCCAAGATCAGGGGGCAGGGGAGACCCAGTACTTC.

The chain has TRBV2 and TRBJ1-1; D is undetermined. V gave up 2 bases and J gave up 4 bases, with 11 bases separating them. CDR1 SNHLY and CDR2 FYNNEI come from the germline V gene. The CDR3 spans 14 residues. Written as DNA, the CDR3 is TGTGCCAGCAGTGAACATATGTCGCGCACTGAAGCTTTCTTT. It translates to CASSEHMSRTEAFF.

This clonotype was seen only a few times. The gene calls are TRBV2 and TRBJ2-5, with D possibly being TRBD2 (5 bases). The CDR3 is made up of 13 amino acids. V dropped 7 bases and J dropped 2 bases, with 11 bases sitting between them. Germline CDR1 reads SNHLY; CDR2 reads FYNNEI. CDR3 nucleotide sequence: TGTGCCAGCAAAGGAGGCAGACAAGAGACCCAGTACTTC. Amino acid sequence: CASKGGRQETQYF.

The chain joins TRBV12-5 to TRBJ1-2, with D perhaps TRBD1 (5 bases). Trimming removed 7 bases at V and 4 bases at J, with 19 bases between. This CDR3 has 15 amino acids. CDR1 and CDR2 from the germline V gene are LGHNT and FRNRAP. The CDR3 DNA reads as TGTGCTAGTGCCCCGGGGGGGAGCACAACCTATGGCTACACCTTC. This sequence encodes CASAPGGSTTYGYTF.

To note about this clonotype: A much larger clone lies one base from this, so it may be a read error. The chain recombines TRBV2 with TRBJ1-3; D unclear. The V gene's germline CDR1 is SNHLY and CDR2 FYNNEI. This CDR3 contains 14 residues. The CDR3 is CASSDENSGNTTYF. In DNA, the CDR3 is TGTGCCAGCAGTGACGAGAACTCTGGAAACACCACATATTTT.

The CDR3 region is CASSQTGVDSYEQYF. The CDR3 nucleotides read TGTGCCAGCAGTCAGACAGGGGTCGACTCCTACGAGCAGTACTTC. The chain recombines TRBV12-3 or TRBV12-4 with TRBJ2-7; 8 nucleotides match TRBD1. Trimming removed 5 bases from V and 0 bases from J; junction bases left unmatched: 6. The CDR3 is 15 residues long.

This clonotype was seen more than once but under ten times. J is TRBJ1-2 and V is TRBV2, with D uncertain. CDR3 length: 13 amino acids. Germline lookup yields CDR1 SNHLY and CDR2 FYNNEI. V dropped 8 bases and J dropped 3 bases, with 13 bases sitting between them. The CDR3 sequence: CASAGLVHYGYTF. CDR3 sequence (DNA): TGTGCCAGCGCCGGACTGGTCCACTATGGCTACACCTTC.